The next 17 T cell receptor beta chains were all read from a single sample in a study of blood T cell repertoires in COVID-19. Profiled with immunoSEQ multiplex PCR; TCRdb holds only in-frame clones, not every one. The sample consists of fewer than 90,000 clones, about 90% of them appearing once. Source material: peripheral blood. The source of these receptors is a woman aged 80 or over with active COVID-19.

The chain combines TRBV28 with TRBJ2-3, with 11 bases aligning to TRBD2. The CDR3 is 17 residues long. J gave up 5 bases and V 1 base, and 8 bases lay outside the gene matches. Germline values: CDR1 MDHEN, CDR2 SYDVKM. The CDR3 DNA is TGTGCCAGCAGTTTATTGGCACTAGCGGGAGTAAGAGATACGCAGTATTTT. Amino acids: CASSLLALAGVRDTQYF.

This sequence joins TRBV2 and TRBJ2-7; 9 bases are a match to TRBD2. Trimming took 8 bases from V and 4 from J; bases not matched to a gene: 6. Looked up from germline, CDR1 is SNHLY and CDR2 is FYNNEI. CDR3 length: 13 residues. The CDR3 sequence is CASGREGLYEQYF. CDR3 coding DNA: TGTGCCAGCGGGCGGGAGGGCCTATACGAGCAGTACTTC. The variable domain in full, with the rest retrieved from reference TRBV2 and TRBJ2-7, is EPEVTQTPSHQVTQMGQEVILRCVPISNHLYFYWYRQILGQKVEFLVSFYNNEISEKSEIFDDQFSVERPDGSNFTLKIRSTKLEDSAMYFCASGREGLYEQYFGPGTRLTVT.

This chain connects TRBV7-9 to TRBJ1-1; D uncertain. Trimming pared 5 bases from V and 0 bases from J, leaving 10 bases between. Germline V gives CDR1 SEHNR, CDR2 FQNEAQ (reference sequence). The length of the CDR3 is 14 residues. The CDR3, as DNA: TGTGCCAGCAGCCCCGGAGATCTGAACACTGAAGCTTTCTTT. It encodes CASSPGDLNTEAFF. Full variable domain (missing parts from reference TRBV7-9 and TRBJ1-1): DTGVSQNPRHKITKRGQNVTFRCDPISEHNRLYWYRQTLGQGPEFLTYFQNEAQLEKSRLLSDRFSAERPKGSFSTLEIQRTEQGDSAMYLCASSPGDLNTEAFFGQGTRLTVV.

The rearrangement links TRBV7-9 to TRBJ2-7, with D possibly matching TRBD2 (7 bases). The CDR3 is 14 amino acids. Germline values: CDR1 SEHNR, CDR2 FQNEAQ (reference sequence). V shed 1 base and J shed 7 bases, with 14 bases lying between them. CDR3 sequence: CASSLGGGGGEQYF. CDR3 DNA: TGTGCCAGCAGCTTAGGGGGAGGGGGGGGTGAGCAGTACTTC.

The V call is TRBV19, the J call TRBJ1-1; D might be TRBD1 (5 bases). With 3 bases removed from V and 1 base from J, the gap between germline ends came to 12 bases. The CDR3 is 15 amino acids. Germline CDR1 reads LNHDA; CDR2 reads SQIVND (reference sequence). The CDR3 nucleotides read TGTGCCAGTAGTATCGGGGGGGTAGAGAACACTGAAGCTTTCTTT. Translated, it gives CASSIGGVENTEAFF.

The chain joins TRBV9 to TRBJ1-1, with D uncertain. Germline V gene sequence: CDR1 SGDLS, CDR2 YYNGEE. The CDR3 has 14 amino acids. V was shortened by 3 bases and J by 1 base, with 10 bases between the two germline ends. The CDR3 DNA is TGTGCCAGCAGCGCTACCCCGGGGAACACTGAAGCTTTCTTT. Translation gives CASSATPGNTEAFF. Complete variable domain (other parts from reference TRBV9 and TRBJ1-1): DSGVTQTPKHLITATGQRVTLRCSPRSGDLSVYWYQQSLDQGLQFLIQYYNGEERAKGNILERFSAQQFPDLHSELNLSSLELGDSALYFCASSATPGNTEAFFGQGTRLTVV.

The CDR3 coding sequence is TGTGCCAGCAGTGAAACCAGTCCCTACAATGAGCAGTTCTTC. It codes for CASSETSPYNEQFF. The rearrangement joins TRBV2 to TRBJ2-1, with D unresolved. Germline CDR1 reads SNHLY; CDR2 reads FYNNEI. The CDR3 has 14 amino acids. V was shortened by 2 bases and J by 2 bases, with 7 bases between the two germline ends.

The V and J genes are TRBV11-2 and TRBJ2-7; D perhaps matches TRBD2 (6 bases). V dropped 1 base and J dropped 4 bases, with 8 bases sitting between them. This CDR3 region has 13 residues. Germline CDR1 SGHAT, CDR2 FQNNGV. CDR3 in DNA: TGTGCCAGCAGCTTAGGGACTACTTACGAGCAGTACTTC. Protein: CASSLGTTYEQYF.

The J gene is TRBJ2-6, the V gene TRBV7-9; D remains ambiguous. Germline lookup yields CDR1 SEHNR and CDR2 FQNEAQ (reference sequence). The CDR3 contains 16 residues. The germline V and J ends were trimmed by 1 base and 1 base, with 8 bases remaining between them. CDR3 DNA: TGTGCCAGCAGCTTAGGCGGCAGATCTGGGGCCAACGTCCTGACTTTC. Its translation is CASSLGGRSGANVLTF.

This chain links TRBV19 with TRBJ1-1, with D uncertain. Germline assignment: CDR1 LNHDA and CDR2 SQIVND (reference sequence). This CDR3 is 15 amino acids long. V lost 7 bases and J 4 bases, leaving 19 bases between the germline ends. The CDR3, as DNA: TGTGCCAGTAAGATGGCATCCCCACGGGGCACTGAAGCTTTCTTT. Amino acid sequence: CASKMASPRGTEAFF.

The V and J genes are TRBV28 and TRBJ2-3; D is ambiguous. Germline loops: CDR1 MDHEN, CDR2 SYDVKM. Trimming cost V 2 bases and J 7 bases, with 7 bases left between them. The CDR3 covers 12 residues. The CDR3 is CASSLPTHTQYF. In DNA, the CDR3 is TGTGCCAGCAGTTTACCAACTCATACGCAGTATTTT. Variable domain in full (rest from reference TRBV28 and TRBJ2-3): DVKVTQSSRYLVKRTGEKVFLECVQDMDHENMFWYRQDPGLGLRLIYFSYDVKMKEKGDIPEGYSVSREKKERFSLILESASTNQTSMYLCASSLPTHTQYFGPGTRLTVL.

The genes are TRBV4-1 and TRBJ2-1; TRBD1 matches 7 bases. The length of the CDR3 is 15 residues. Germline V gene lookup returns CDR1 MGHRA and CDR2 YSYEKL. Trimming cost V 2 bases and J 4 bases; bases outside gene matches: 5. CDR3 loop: CASSQLTGKYNEQFF. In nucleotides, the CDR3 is TGCGCCAGCAGCCAACTGACAGGGAAGTACAATGAGCAGTTCTTC.

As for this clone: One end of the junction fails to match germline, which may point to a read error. The CDR3 bases are TGTGCCCGGAGCTGGCGGGGGAACACTGAAGCTTTCTTT. This translates into CARSWRGNTEAFF. This chain links TRBV30 with TRBJ1-1; D is unclear. Germline loops: CDR1 GTSNPN, CDR2 SVGIG (reference sequence). CDR3 size: 13 residues.

CDR3 amino acids: CASSWTGGDEQFF. The DNA of the CDR3 is TGCGCCAGCAGCTGGACAGGGGGCGATGAGCAGTTCTTC. This sequence joins TRBV5-1 and TRBJ2-1, with TRBD1 matching over 11 bases. The ends lost 3 bases at V and 8 bases at J; junction bases unmatched: 1. This CDR3 is 13 amino acids long. Germline V lookup: CDR1 SGHRS, CDR2 YFSETQ.

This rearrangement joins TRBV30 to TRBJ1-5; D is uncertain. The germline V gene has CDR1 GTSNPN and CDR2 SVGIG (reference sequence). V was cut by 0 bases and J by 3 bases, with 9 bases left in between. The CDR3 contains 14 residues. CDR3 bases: TGTGCCTGGAGTGTACGGCAGGTCAATCAGCCCCAGCATTTT. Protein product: CAWSVRQVNQPQHF.

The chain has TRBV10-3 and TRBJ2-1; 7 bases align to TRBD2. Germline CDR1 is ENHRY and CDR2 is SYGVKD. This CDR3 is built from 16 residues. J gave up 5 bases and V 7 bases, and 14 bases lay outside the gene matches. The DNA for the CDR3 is TGTGCCATCACGGCCTGGAAGGCTAGCGGTGACAATGAGCAGTTCTTC. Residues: CAITAWKASGDNEQFF.

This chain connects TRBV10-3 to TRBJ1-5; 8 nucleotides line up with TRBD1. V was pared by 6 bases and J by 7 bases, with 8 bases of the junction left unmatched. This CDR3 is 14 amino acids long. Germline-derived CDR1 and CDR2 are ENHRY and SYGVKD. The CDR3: CAISDRGGRQPQHF. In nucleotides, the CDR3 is TGTGCCATCAGCGACAGGGGAGGTAGACAGCCCCAGCATTTT.